The present T cell receptor (beta chain) was sequenced within a study of blood T cells in healthy people across ages (dated by TCRdb to about 2015). About the study as a whole: In model experiments, roughly one uniquely barcoded TCR beta cDNA molecule per two T cells was captured by template switching. Age-related changes in TCR beta repertoire diversity were measured in the study by deep sequencing normalized with unique cDNA molecular identifiers. Four age groups were formed from the donors: young (average approximately 17 years), middle-aged (approximately 40), aged (more than 55) and long-lived (more than 75). To avoid experimental bias, donors of different ages were distributed randomly across sequencing lanes. Using the same blood draw, the study looked at two additional independent replicas of 1 million unique cDNA reads for two donors, one aged 18 to 29 and the other aged 80 or older. Broad study findings and their caveats: Total diversity estimates from one million sequenced T cells were considered lower bounds and underestimates. Observed TCR beta diversity per million T cells fell roughly linearly with age, and a significant reduction was already apparent by age around 40. Since profiling was done on bulk unsorted PBMCs, naive and antigen-experienced compartments could not be conclusively compared. Compared with the aged group, the long-lived group had more naive CD4+ T cells, fewer expanded clones and increased TCR diversity, a pattern suggesting age selection. Because donor CMV infection status was unknown, age-related changes in expanded clonotypes were potentially confounded. A strong correlation was found between observed TCR beta diversity and the percentage of naive T cells measured by flow cytometry.

Library generation was performed with 5' RACE. The reads were generated on an Illumina HiSeq 2500. A second PCR of roughly 6 to 11 cycles was run with a J-beta primer mix and a sample-barcoded 5' primer. Each TCR beta cDNA molecule received a unique molecular identifier from a template-switch 5' adaptor carrying 12 random nucleotides. Each sample yielded at least 3 million CDR3-containing paired-end reads. First-strand cDNA synthesis was performed from all RNA using the Mint cDNA synthesis kit, with priming by a TRBC-specific oligonucleotide. Following uracil-DNA glycosylase treatment, all cDNA underwent a first 18-cycle PCR with the universal primers M1SS and BC2_uni_R. In the source study's methods: Normalization of each sample was performed by random selection of 1 million high-quality reads, each carrying a distinct molecular identifier. Instead of being binned into consensus sequences, reads that shared molecular identifiers were thrown out. MiTCR, run with a Q25 quality threshold and the strictest error-elimination algorithm, handled CDR3 identification, clonotype clustering and error correction. Lower-bound total TCR beta diversity was estimated with a nonparametric unseen species model using Euler transformation. TCRdb cleaned the public reads at Q25 with fastp, built clones with MiXCR and kept in-frame beta chains. Duplicate CDR3 protein sequences are folded into a single record with the most common DNA and genes. V and J calls and clone size were set by TCRdb, not the authors. Present in this sample are around 1.1 million distinct CDR3 sequences, more than 30% of which were seen just once. The ten largest clones take up around 14% of the sample.

Reading from cysteine to phenylalanine, the CDR3 counts 16 amino acids. Only the CDR3 portion is preserved as DNA: 48 bases, with reading frame beginning at the first base. Compared with germline, V lacks 4 bases and J lacks 3 bases; bases without a gene match: 9. From the germline V gene, CDR1 is SGDLS and CDR2 is YYNGEE. Donors were 39 systemically healthy Caucasian individuals from Russia aged 6 to 90 years. Approximately 10 milliliters of peripheral blood were collected from each donor into EDTA-treated Vacutainer tubes. Ficoll-Paque density-gradient centrifugation was used to isolate PBMCs, with at least 7 million obtained per sample. Total RNA was extracted from PBMCs with Trizol reagent, with at least 5.5 micrograms obtained per sample. The percentages of naive CD45RAhigh/CD27high T cells were determined by flow cytometry on a PBMC aliquot from every donor. Of note for this clonotype: Its antigen is currently not known. Base quality data are lacking; no much larger clone is found one base away.

The rearrangement joined TRBV9 to TRBJ2-3; the junction holds 9 bases that match TRBD2. The sequenced sample was blood. The TCR originated in a man aged 18 to 29 in good health. The encoded CDR3 is CASSPLAGDGTDTQYF. Read as DNA, the sequence is TGTGCCAGCAGCCCCTTAGCGGGGGACGGGACAGATACGCAGTATTTT.